These 18 T cell receptor beta chains share one sample of origin, sequenced in a study of identical twins. In TCRdb, the 5' RACE reads were re-called with MiXCR into one record per CDR3 protein. The sample shows some 1,700,000 distinct CDR3 sequences, around 33% of them seen only once. The specimen sequenced was cord blood. These TCRs come from a newborn girl in good health.

The chain links TRBV20-1 to TRBJ2-7; the D is unclear. This CDR3 contains 15 residues. The germline V gene encodes CDR1 DFQATT and CDR2 SNEGSKA (reference sequence). V gave up 0 bases and J gave up 0 bases, with 12 bases separating them. The CDR3 DNA sequence: TGCAGTGCTAGAGATAGGAAAATGAACTCCTACGAGCAGTACTTC. The encoded protein is CSARDRKMNSYEQYF.

DNA of the CDR3: TGCAGTGCTAGAGATATCGGGGCCTACGAGCAGTACTTC. It codes for CSARDIGAYEQYF. The V gene is TRBV20-1, the J gene TRBJ2-7, with a weak D call TRBD2 (5 bases). CDR1 is DFQATT, CDR2 SNEGSKA, per germline (reference sequence). V lost 0 bases to trimming and J lost 2 bases, with 8 bases between them. This CDR3 has 13 residues.

J is TRBJ2-1 and V is TRBV20-1; 8 positions agree with TRBD1. The DNA end favors TRBJ2-7, so the J call may be wrong. This CDR3 has 14 amino acids. The germline gives CDR1 DFQATT, CDR2 SNEGSKA (reference sequence). CDR3 nucleotide sequence: TGCAGTGCTTGGGACAGGCGTCCCTACAATGAGCAGTACTTC. This sequence encodes CSAWDRRPYNEQYF.

The CDR3, as DNA: TGTGCCAGCAGCGTACTCGGACAGGGCGGAGGTAATGAGCAGTTCTTC. It yields the protein CASSVLGQGGGNEQFF. The chain recombines TRBV9 with TRBJ2-1; 8 bases match TRBD1. The CDR3 totals 16 residues. Trimming at V came to 1 base and at J to 7 bases, leaving 10 bases not matched to a gene. Germline CDR1 reads SGDLS; CDR2 reads YYNGEE.

The chain carries TRBV4-2 and TRBJ2-2, with 9 bases that match TRBD1. CDR1 and CDR2 (germline): LGHNA, YNFKEQ. V lost 1 base and J lost 6; bases outside the gene matches: 0. The CDR3 is 14 amino acids. CDR3 residues: CASSQGTGAGELFF. The CDR3 bases are TGTGCCAGCAGCCAAGGGACAGGGGCCGGGGAGCTGTTTTTT.

This sequence joins TRBV19 and TRBJ2-5; D gene unclear. The CDR3 has 13 amino acids. V lost 2 bases and J lost 11, with 15 bases in between. Germline-derived CDR1 and CDR2 are LNHDA and SQIVND (reference sequence). The DNA of the CDR3 is TGTGCCAGTAGTATAATCTATCGCAATGAGCAGTACTTC. Its protein product is CASSIIYRNEQYF.

This clonotype was observed a handful of times. The genes are TRBV27 and TRBJ1-4, with 8 bases aligning to TRBD1. The CDR3 covers 17 residues. Trimming at V came to 5 bases and at J to 5 bases, leaving 13 bases not matched to a gene. Germline V CDR1 and CDR2: MNHEY, SMNVEV (reference sequence). The CDR3 coding sequence is TGTGCCAGCAGTCCGTATAGACAGGGGCCGAGAAATGAAAAACTGTTTTTT. It encodes CASSPYRQGPRNEKLFF.

Worth noting for this clonotype: A read error may be the cause here, since a much bigger clone is one base away. V is TRBV29-1 and J is TRBJ2-1; D may be TRBD1 (6 bases). Trimming took off 4 bases at V and 10 bases at J, with 20 bases between the two ends. Germline V CDR1 and CDR2: SQVTM, ANQGSEA. This CDR3 spans 14 amino acids. This CDR3 reads CSVVTGKSSYEQFF. CDR3 bases: TGCAGCGTTGTTACAGGGAAGAGCTCCTACGAGCAGTTCTTC.

For this clonotype: It may be a read error: a sequence one base away is much more abundant. The rearrangement links TRBV20-1 to TRBJ2-3; possibly TRBD1 for D (6 bases). Trimming took 1 base from V and 3 from J, leaving 20 bases between them. The CDR3 has 17 amino acids. CDR1 and CDR2 from the germline V gene are DFQATT and SNEGSKA (reference sequence). DNA of the CDR3: TGCAGTGCTAGAGTGCTACGGACAGTTCCCTGGACAGATACGCAGTATTTT. This gives the protein CSARVLRTVPWTDTQYF.

This clonotype appeared a few times. The V and J genes are TRBV3-1 and TRBJ1-5; D not resolved. Germline V gives CDR1 LGHDT, CDR2 YNNKEL (reference sequence). This CDR3 is built from 14 residues. The V and J ends lost 0 bases and 4 bases respectively, with 7 bases between them. CDR3 nucleotide sequence: TGTGCCAGCAGCCAAGATAATGGTAATCAGCCCCAGCATTTT. Translating it yields CASSQDNGNQPQHF. Based on the CDR3 plus reference TRBV3-1 and TRBJ1-5, the full variable domain is DTAVSQTPKYLVTQMGNDKSIKCEQNLGHDTMYWYKQDSKKFLKIMFSYNNKELIINETVPNRFSPKSPDKAHLNLHINSLELGDSAVYFCASSQDNGNQPQHFGDGTRLSIL.

This clonotype was counted ten times or more. The rearrangement uses TRBV11-2 and TRBJ1-2; D unclear. The CDR3 spans 13 residues. Per the germline V gene, CDR1 is SGHAT and CDR2 is FQNNGV. Trimming stripped 1 base from V and 4 bases from J, with 7 bases between. The CDR3 DNA reads as TGTGCCAGCAGCTTAGGCAGGTTCTATGGCTACACCTTC. Its protein is CASSLGRFYGYTF.

This clonotype was observed a handful of times. The CDR3 DNA sequence: TGTGCCAGCATCGGGACTGGAAACTATGGCTACACCTTC. Translation: CASIGTGNYGYTF. The chain combines TRBV7-9 with TRBJ1-2; D might be TRBD1 (5 bases). Germline loops: CDR1 SEHNR, CDR2 FQNEAQ (reference sequence). Trimming stripped 7 bases from V and 2 bases from J, with 11 bases between. The CDR3 is made up of 13 amino acids.

The chain couples TRBV5-6 to TRBJ2-3; D may match TRBD1 or TRBD2 (5 bases each). Germline CDR1 and CDR2: SGHDT and YYEEEE. The CDR3 extends over 15 amino acids. Trimming cost V 3 bases and J 1 base, with 12 bases left between them. For the CDR3, the DNA is TGTGCCAGCAGCTGGGGACCTAGGGGCACAGATACGCAGTATTTT. Protein product: CASSWGPRGTDTQYF.

About this clonotype itself: A read error is possible here, since a much larger clone lies one base away. V usage is TRBV27 and J usage is TRBJ2-7; D is ambiguous. Germline V gives CDR1 MNHEY, CDR2 SMNVEV (reference sequence). CDR3 length: 12 residues. The germline V and J ends were trimmed by 1 base and 6 bases, with 7 bases remaining between them. The CDR3 loop reads CASSLLNCEQYF. Here the CDR3 DNA reads TGTGCCAGCAGTTTATTAAACTGCGAGCAGTACTTC.

This clonotype was recorded at least ten times. This chain links TRBV7-9 with TRBJ2-1; D gene unclear. The CDR3 runs to 10 residues. Looked up from germline, CDR1 is SEHNR and CDR2 is FQNEAQ (reference sequence). The V end was cut by 5 bases, the J end by 15 bases, with 11 bases between. The CDR3 DNA follows: TGTGCCAGCAGCGCTGGCGTACTGTTCTTC. It specifies CASSAGVLFF.

This clonotype was found a few times. The chain combines TRBV10-3 with TRBJ2-1; 9 bases are shared with TRBD2. V trimming: 8 bases; J trimming: 4 bases; junction bases outside the gene matches: 6. The CDR3 has 14 amino acids. CDR1 ENHRY and CDR2 SYGVKD come from the germline V gene. The CDR3 sequence is CAILSGGPYNEQFF. The DNA for the CDR3 is TGTGCCATCCTTAGCGGGGGACCTTACAATGAGCAGTTCTTC.

V is TRBV19 and J is TRBJ2-1; 8 bases are shared with TRBD1. In germline, CDR1 is LNHDA, CDR2 SQIVND (reference sequence). The CDR3 runs 13 residues. V lost 3 bases, J lost 7 bases, and 2 bases stayed unmatched. The CDR3 DNA is TGTGCCAGTAGTATTCAGGGGGCGAATGAGCAGTTCTTC. This translates into CASSIQGANEQFF.

This clonotype has a handful of counts. The rearrangement joins TRBV7-9 to TRBJ1-1; tentatively, D is TRBD1 (6 bases). Germline-derived CDR1 and CDR2 are SEHNR and FQNEAQ (reference sequence). The V end lost 5 bases, the J end lost 1 base, and 17 bases lay between the germline ends. The CDR3 runs 16 residues. CDR3 in amino acids: CASSPLKGQRNTEAFF. CDR3 in DNA: TGTGCCAGCAGCCCTCTCAAGGGACAAAGGAACACTGAAGCTTTCTTT. Variable domain in full (rest from reference TRBV7-9 and TRBJ1-1): DTGVSQNPRHKITKRGQNVTFRCDPISEHNRLYWYRQTLGQGPEFLTYFQNEAQLEKSRLLSDRFSAERPKGSFSTLEIQRTEQGDSAMYLCASSPLKGQRNTEAFFGQGTRLTVV.